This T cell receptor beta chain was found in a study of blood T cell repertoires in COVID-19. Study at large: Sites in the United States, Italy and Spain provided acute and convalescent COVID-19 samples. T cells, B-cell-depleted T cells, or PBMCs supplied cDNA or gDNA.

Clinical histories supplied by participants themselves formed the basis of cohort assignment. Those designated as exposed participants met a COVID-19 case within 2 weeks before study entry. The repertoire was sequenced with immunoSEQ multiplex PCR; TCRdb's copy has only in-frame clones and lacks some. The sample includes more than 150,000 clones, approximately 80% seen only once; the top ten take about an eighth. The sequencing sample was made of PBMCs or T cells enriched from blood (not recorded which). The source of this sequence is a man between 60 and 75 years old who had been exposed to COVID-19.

The CDR3 DNA reads TGTGCCAGCAGTGACGGACAGCCTTACATGAACACTGAAGCTTTCTTT. Amino acids: CASSDGQPYMNTEAFF. The chain couples TRBV27 to TRBJ1-1; tentatively, D is TRBD1 (6 bases). Trimming cost V 5 bases and J 0 bases, with 16 bases left between them. Germline V lookup: CDR1 MNHEY, CDR2 SMNVEV (reference sequence). This CDR3 has 16 amino acids.